Below, 27 T cell receptor beta chains from the same sample are listed, as sequenced in a study of regulatory T cells in long-lasting Graves disease. Sample time point: newly diagnosed GD, antithyroid drugs for less than 3 months. With RNA extracted from PBMCs as input, the TCR library was made. The TCR beta library used iRepertoire HTBI primers with Arm-PCR amplification of CDR3. One entry per CDR3 protein, called by TCRdb with MiXCR from the multiplex PCR reads. The sample shows about 470,000 distinct CDR3 sequences, 15% of them seen only once. The data also belong to a second study, concerning T cells in Graves' hyperthyroidism and ophthalmopathy.

The source was peripheral blood mononuclear cells (PBMCs), collected at new diagnosis, from a patient treated with antithyroid drugs. Receptors originate from a woman in her twenties or thirties with Graves disease.

There are a few counts of this clonotype. The gene calls are TRBV14 and TRBJ2-1, with D possibly being TRBD2 (6 bases). The V gene's germline CDR1 is SGHDN and CDR2 FVKESK. The CDR3 loop spans 15 amino acids. Trimming removed 3 bases at V and 7 bases at J, with 16 bases between. The CDR3 DNA reads TGTGCCAGCAGCCAGGCGGGGATGGGTAGGAATGAGCAGTTCTTC. Protein sequence: CASSQAGMGRNEQFF.

J is TRBJ1-5 and V is TRBV30; 10 nucleotides agree with TRBD1. J lost 4 bases, V lost 7 bases, and 7 bases had no gene match. The CDR3 is 14 amino acids. Germline loops: CDR1 GTSNPN, CDR2 SVGIG (reference sequence). The CDR3 region is CASRDRGGNQPQHF. The CDR3 DNA follows: TGTGCCTCCCGGGACAGGGGAGGAAATCAGCCCCAGCATTTT.

V is TRBV10-3 and J is TRBJ2-1; 8 bases match TRBD2. With 0 bases clipped from V and 8 bases from J, the junction kept 6 bases outside the gene matches. CDR3 size: 15 residues. CDR1 is ENHRY, CDR2 SYGVKD, per germline. The CDR3 loop reads CAISESSGSGDEQFF. The CDR3 coding sequence is TGTGCCATCAGTGAGTCCAGCGGGAGTGGCGATGAGCAGTTCTTC.

This clonotype appeared many times. The gene calls are TRBV12-3 or TRBV12-4 and TRBJ2-3, with a tentative D call TRBD1 (5 bases). CDR3 length: 16 residues. V was pared by 5 bases and J by 1 base, with 16 bases between. CDR3 DNA sequence: TGTGCCAGCAGTCCTAACCAGGGTATAGGCACAGATACGCAGTATTTT. Translation gives CASSPNQGIGTDTQYF.

The rearrangement uses TRBV9 and TRBJ1-1; TRBD1 might be the D (5 bases). The V end lost 0 bases, the J end lost 1 base, and 10 bases lay between the germline ends. The CDR3 sequence is 15 residues long. In germline, CDR1 is SGDLS, CDR2 YYNGEE. CDR3 nucleotides: TGTGCCAGCAGCGTAGCTGGGGGGTCGAACACTGAAGCTTTCTTT. Residues: CASSVAGGSNTEAFF.

This clonotype was counted only a few times. The V call is TRBV27, the J call TRBJ1-2; 9 bases match TRBD1. Trimming at V came to 3 bases and at J to 8 bases, leaving 7 bases not matched to a gene. Germline assignment: CDR1 MNHEY and CDR2 SMNVEV (reference sequence). The CDR3 is 14 residues long. CDR3 amino acids: CASSFDRGSEGYTF. In nucleotides, the CDR3 is TGTGCCAGCAGTTTTGACAGGGGGTCGGAAGGCTACACCTTC.

Worth noting for this clonotype: It differs at one base from a far larger clone, so likely a read error. This rearrangement joins TRBV6-2 or TRBV6-3 to TRBJ2-7; no reliable D call. Germline V gene sequence: CDR1 MNHEY, CDR2 SVGEGT. The CDR3 runs 13 residues. The CDR3 DNA is TGTGCCGGCAGCCCAGGACGCTACTACGAGCAGTACTTC. Protein sequence: CAGSPGRYYEQYF.

This clonotype was detected many times. The chain employs TRBV2 and TRBJ2-3, with TRBD2 matching 8 bases. Germline values: CDR1 SNHLY, CDR2 FYNNEI. CDR3 length: 13 amino acids. The V and J ends lost 7 bases and 6 bases, in that order; junction bases with no gene match: 6. CDR3 DNA sequence: TGTGCCAGCAAGGCTAGCGGGTGGGATACGCAGTATTTT. This encodes CASKASGWDTQYF.

A word on this clonotype: The likely explanation is a read error, given a far larger clone one base away. The chain is built from TRBV3-1 and TRBJ1-1; D call uncertain. Germline CDR1 reads LGHDT; CDR2 reads YNNKEL (reference sequence). V was cut by 6 bases and J by 8 bases, with 19 bases left in between. CDR3 length equals 14 residues. The CDR3 spells CASSQSGESGEAFF. CDR3 DNA: TGTGCCAGCAGTCAATCGGGCGAGTCGGGCGAAGCTTTCTTT. The full variable domain, with the rest looked up from reference TRBV3-1 and TRBJ1-1, is DTAVSQTPKYLVTQMGNDKSIKCEQNLGHDTMYWYKQDSKKFLKIMFSYNNKELIINETVPNRFSPKSPDKAHLNLHINSLELGDSAVYFCASSQSGESGEAFFGQGTRLTVV.

The chain carries TRBV6-1 and TRBJ1-2, with 7 bases aligning to TRBD1. The length of the CDR3 is 14 residues. The ends lost 7 bases at V and 8 bases at J; junction bases unmatched: 13. Germline assignment: CDR1 MNHNS and CDR2 SASEGT. In DNA form, the CDR3 reads TGTGCCAGCAACGAAGGGGGCATTATAGGGGGCTACACCTTC. Its translation is CASNEGGIIGGYTF.

At least ten counts were recorded for this clonotype. The J gene is TRBJ1-1, the V gene TRBV3-1; 9 bases match TRBD1. CDR1 is LGHDT and CDR2 is YNNKEL in the germline V gene (reference sequence). The CDR3 contains 15 residues. V lost 1 base, J lost 10 bases, and 10 bases stayed unmatched. The CDR3 nucleotides read TGTGCCAGCAGCCAAGCTGGGACAGGGAGGACCGGAGCTTTCTTT. Translation gives CASSQAGTGRTGAFF. Based on the CDR3 plus reference TRBV3-1 and TRBJ1-1, the full variable domain is DTAVSQTPKYLVTQMGNDKSIKCEQNLGHDTMYWYKQDSKKFLKIMFSYNNKELIINETVPNRFSPKSPDKAHLNLHINSLELGDSAVYFCASSQAGTGRTGAFFGQGTRLTVV.

This clonotype has at least ten counts. The gene calls are TRBV11-2 and TRBJ2-3; weak D call: TRBD2 (6 bases). CDR1 is SGHAT and CDR2 is FQNNGV in the germline V gene. The CDR3 loop spans 15 amino acids. V dropped 1 base and J dropped 0 bases, with 8 bases sitting between them. The CDR3 loop is CASSLVGTSTDTQYF. CDR3 DNA sequence: TGTGCCAGCAGCTTAGTAGGGACTAGCACAGATACGCAGTATTTT.

This clonotype was recorded a few times. V and J are TRBV5-8 and TRBJ1-5, with 10 bases aligning to TRBD1. This CDR3 region has 15 residues. The germline gives CDR1 SGHTS, CDR2 YDEGEE. V shed 7 bases and J 7 bases; nucleotides not matched to a gene: 11. In DNA form, the CDR3 reads TGTGCCAGCCGTCCAAAGGGACAGGGGAACCAGCCCCAGCATTTT. It is translated as CASRPKGQGNQPQHF.

Notes on this clonotype: This may be a read error, as it is one base from a much larger clone. The V call is TRBV15, the J call TRBJ1-2, with a tentative D call TRBD1 (5 bases). The V gene's germline CDR1 is LNHNV and CDR2 YYDKDF (reference sequence). The CDR3 covers 14 residues. Deletions cut 4 bases from V and 12 bases from J, with 21 bases between. The CDR3 reads CATSKDRGGQGHTF. CDR3 nucleotides: TGTGCCACCAGCAAGGACCGGGGCGGCCAGGGCCACACCTTC.

The sample holds many counts of this clonotype. The chain has TRBV4-1 and TRBJ2-5; D is perhaps TRBD1 (6 bases). Looked up from germline, CDR1 is MGHRA and CDR2 is YSYEKL. This CDR3 contains 13 residues. V lost 6 bases and J lost 5, with 13 bases in between. The chain's CDR3 is CASRLGGQETQYF. The CDR3 nucleotides are TGCGCCAGCAGATTAGGGGGTCAGGAGACCCAGTACTTC.

Ten or more counts support this clonotype. The chain links TRBV20-1 to TRBJ2-7, with 7 bases fitting TRBD2. V was clipped by 0 bases and J by 7 bases; unmatched bases: 15. This CDR3 is 16 amino acids long. CDR1 is DFQATT, CDR2 SNEGSKA, per germline (reference sequence). Here the CDR3 DNA reads TGCAGTGCTAGAGATTCTAGTAGCGGGTCCTCGGGGGAGCAGTACTTC. It specifies CSARDSSSGSSGEQYF.

The chain is built from TRBV4-1 and TRBJ2-5; 12 bases match TRBD1. From germline, CDR1 is MGHRA and CDR2 YSYEKL. The CDR3 has 18 residues. V shed 3 bases, J shed 3 bases, and the junction held 11 bases outside the gene matches. In DNA, the CDR3 is TGCGCCAGCAGCCAGAGGACCCCCGGGACAGGGGGCGAAGAGACCCAGTACTTC. It codes for CASSQRTPGTGGEETQYF.

The gene calls are TRBV10-3 and TRBJ2-1; no clear D gene. Judging by the DNA end, TRBJ2-5 fits better; the J call may be wrong. CDR1 is ENHRY and CDR2 is SYGVKD in the germline V gene. The CDR3 is 13 residues long. CDR3 DNA sequence: TGTGCCATCAGTGTCTCAATCCAAGAGACCCAGTACTTC. Encoded protein: CAISVSIQETQYF.

This clonotype was seen many times. V usage is TRBV20-1 and J usage is TRBJ2-5, with no clear D. Germline CDR1 DFQATT, CDR2 SNEGSKA (reference sequence). The CDR3 has 14 amino acids. Trimming took off 3 bases at V and 2 bases at J, with 13 bases between the two ends. The chain's CDR3 is CSASPLIVQETQYF. The DNA for the CDR3 is TGCAGTGCTAGTCCACTCATCGTACAAGAGACCCAGTACTTC.

This clonotype was seen ten or more times. The rearrangement uses TRBV24-1 and TRBJ1-1; D gene unclear. Germline V gene data show CDR1 as KGHDR and CDR2 as SFDVKD. V gave up 2 bases and J gave up 9 bases, with 18 bases separating them. The length of the CDR3 is 15 residues. Here the CDR3 reads CATSDSRRVAGQAFF. The CDR3 DNA follows: TGTGCCACCAGTGATTCCCGCCGGGTCGCCGGGCAAGCTTTCTTT.

Only a few counts were recorded for this clonotype. This sequence joins TRBV6-1 and TRBJ1-3, with 7 bases identical to TRBD1. J gave up 4 bases and V 8 bases, and 17 bases lay outside the gene matches. The CDR3 loop spans 17 amino acids. Germline V gene sequence: CDR1 MNHNS, CDR2 SASEGT. This chain's CDR3 is CASGTGTAHYSGNTIYF. The DNA for the CDR3 is TGTGCCAGCGGAACCGGGACAGCGCATTACTCCGGAAACACCATATATTTT.

This clonotype was recorded many times. The CDR3 bases are TGCGCCAGCAGCTTGGCAGGGATTAGCAATCAGCCCCAGCATTTT. This sequence encodes CASSLAGISNQPQHF. This chain links TRBV5-1 with TRBJ1-5, with a weak D call TRBD1 (5 bases). The CDR3 is 15 amino acids. The V end lost 0 bases, the J end lost 0 bases, and 7 bases lay between the germline ends. Germline V gene lookup returns CDR1 SGHRS and CDR2 YFSETQ.

This clonotype was recorded at least ten times. V and J are TRBV7-9 and TRBJ2-5, with D tentatively TRBD2 (6 bases). Germline CDR1 is SEHNR and CDR2 is FQNEAQ (reference sequence). CDR3 length: 14 residues. Trimming left V 5 bases short and J 0 bases short, with 10 bases between. The CDR3 DNA follows: TGTGCCAGCAGCCCCCGGACTAACCAAGAGACCCAGTACTTC. Residues: CASSPRTNQETQYF.

For this clonotype: One end of the junction fails to match germline, which may point to a read error. This chain joins TRBV11-2 and TRBJ2-7, with D perhaps matching TRBD1 (6 bases). This CDR3 region has 14 residues. Per germline, CDR1 SGHAT and CDR2 FQNNGV. The CDR3 region has the DNA TGCGCCAGCAGCCAAGCACAGGGCGACTACGAGCAGTACTTC. The encoded protein is CASSQAQGDYEQYF.

This clonotype came up many times. The chain combines TRBV24-1 with TRBJ1-1; no clear D gene. Per the germline V gene, CDR1 is KGHDR and CDR2 is SFDVKD. This CDR3 contains 14 residues. The germline V and J ends were trimmed by 2 bases and 5 bases, with 11 bases remaining between them. The CDR3 bases are TGTGCCACCAGTGATTCGAAACCGCGGACTGAAGCTTTCTTT. Translating gives CATSDSKPRTEAFF.

This clonotype was recorded a few times. The chain links TRBV27 to TRBJ2-7; possible D gene TRBD2, 7 bases. V lost 5 bases to trimming and J lost 4 bases, with 18 bases between them. The CDR3 runs 15 residues. Germline loops: CDR1 MNHEY, CDR2 SMNVEV (reference sequence). CDR3 residues: CASSPRERGQYEQYF. The CDR3 DNA is TGTGCCAGCAGTCCTCGGGAGCGGGGACAATACGAGCAGTACTTC.

This clonotype was seen once. This probably arose from a read error, given a far larger clone one base away. This sequence joins TRBV20-1 and TRBJ2-7; 10 bases map to TRBD1. The germline CDR1 and CDR2 sequences are DFQATT and SNEGSKA (reference sequence). CDR3 length equals 19 residues. The ends lost 3 bases at V and 7 bases at J; junction bases unmatched: 24. The CDR3 nucleotides read TGCAGTGCTAGGCCACGTATCCGGGACAGGGGCCCTAACTACAATGAGCAGTACTTC. Amino acids: CSARPRIRDRGPNYNEQYF.